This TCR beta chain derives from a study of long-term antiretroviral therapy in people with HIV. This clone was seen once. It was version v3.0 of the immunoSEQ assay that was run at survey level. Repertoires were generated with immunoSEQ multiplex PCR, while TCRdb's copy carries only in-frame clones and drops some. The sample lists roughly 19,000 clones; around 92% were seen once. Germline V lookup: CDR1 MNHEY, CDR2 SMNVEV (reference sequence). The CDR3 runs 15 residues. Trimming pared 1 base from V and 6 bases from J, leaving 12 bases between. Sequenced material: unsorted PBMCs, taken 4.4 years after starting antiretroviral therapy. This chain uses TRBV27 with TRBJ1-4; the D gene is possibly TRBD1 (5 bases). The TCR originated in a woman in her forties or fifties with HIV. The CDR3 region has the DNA TGTGCCAGCAGTTTATTACGTGGGGGGGATGAAAAACTGTTTTTT. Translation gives CASSLLRGGDEKLFF.